The sequence of this T cell receptor (beta chain) was determined in a study of T-cell memory formation after mild COVID-19. Study as a whole: TCR clusters were mostly confined to one donor each.

MiXCR, applied by TCRdb to the 5' RACE reads, yields one record per CDR3 protein. The profile shows roughly 480,000 distinct CDR3 sequences, roughly 23% of them singletons. Study-wide points: Shrinking CD4+ clones resided mostly in CM and EM, and CD8+ ones in EMRA. Clones shrinking between day 15 and 85 showed a balanced CD4/CD8 split, and those that grew later tilted toward CD4+.

V was cut by 6 bases and J by 15 bases, with 21 bases left in between. This CDR3 spans 13 amino acids. In regard to this clonotype: Its target is unknown.

The sequencing sample was made of PBMCs or a T cell subset sorted from them (not recorded which). This sequence joins TRBV12-3 or TRBV12-4 and TRBJ2-1, with no clear D. The sequence was obtained from an adult woman who had mild COVID-19 (a few samples of this study predate the infection). Cell type and time point are not known. The CDR3 loop is CASRPVAGPFPFF. CDR3 sequence (DNA): TGTGCCAGCAGGCCAGTGGCCGGGCCGTTCCCGTTCTTC.